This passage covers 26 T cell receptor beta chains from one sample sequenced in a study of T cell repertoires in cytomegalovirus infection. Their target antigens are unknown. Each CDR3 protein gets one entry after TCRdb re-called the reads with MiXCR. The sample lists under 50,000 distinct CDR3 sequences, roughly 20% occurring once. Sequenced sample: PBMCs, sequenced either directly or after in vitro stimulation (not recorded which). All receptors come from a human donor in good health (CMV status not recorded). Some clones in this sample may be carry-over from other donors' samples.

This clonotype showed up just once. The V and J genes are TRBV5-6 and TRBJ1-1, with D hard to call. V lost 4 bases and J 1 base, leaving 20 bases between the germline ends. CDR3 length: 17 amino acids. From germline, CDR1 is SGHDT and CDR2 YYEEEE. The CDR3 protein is CASSMLQAGFGNTEAFF. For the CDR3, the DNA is TGTGCCAGCAGCATGCTCCAAGCGGGTTTCGGGAACACTGAAGCTTTCTTT.

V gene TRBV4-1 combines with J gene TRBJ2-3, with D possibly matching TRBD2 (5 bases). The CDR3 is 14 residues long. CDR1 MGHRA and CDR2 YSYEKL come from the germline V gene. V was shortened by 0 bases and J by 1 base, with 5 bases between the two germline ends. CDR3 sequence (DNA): TGCGCCAGCAGCCAAGAGCGGGGCACAGATACGCAGTATTTT. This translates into CASSQERGTDTQYF.

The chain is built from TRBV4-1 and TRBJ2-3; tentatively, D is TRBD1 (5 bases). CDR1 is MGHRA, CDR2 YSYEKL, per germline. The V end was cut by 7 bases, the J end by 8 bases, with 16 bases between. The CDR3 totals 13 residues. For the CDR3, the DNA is TGCGCCAGCACCCCAGGGCTGGGCGGTACGCAGTATTTT. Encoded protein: CASTPGLGGTQYF.

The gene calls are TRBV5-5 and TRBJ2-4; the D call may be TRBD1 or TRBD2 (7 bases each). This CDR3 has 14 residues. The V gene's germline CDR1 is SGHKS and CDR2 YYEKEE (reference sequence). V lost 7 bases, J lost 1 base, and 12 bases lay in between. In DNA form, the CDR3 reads TGTGCCAGCCAGGGGGAGGGGGCCAAAAACATTCAGTACTTC. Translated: CASQGEGAKNIQYF.

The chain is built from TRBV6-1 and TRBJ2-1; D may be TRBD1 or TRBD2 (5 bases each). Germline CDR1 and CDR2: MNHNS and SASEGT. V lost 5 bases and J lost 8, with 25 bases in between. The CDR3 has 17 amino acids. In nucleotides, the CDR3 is TGTGCCAGCAGTCGCCTCCACCCGGGGCTGAGGTTCCATGAGCAGTTCTTC. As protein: CASSRLHPGLRFHEQFF.

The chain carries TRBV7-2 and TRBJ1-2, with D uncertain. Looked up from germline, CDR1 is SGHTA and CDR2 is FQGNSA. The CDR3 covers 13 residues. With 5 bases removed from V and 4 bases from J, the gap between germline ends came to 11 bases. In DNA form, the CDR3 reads TGTGCCAGCAGCGTCTCAAGGTCCTATGGCTACACCTTC. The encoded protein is CASSVSRSYGYTF.

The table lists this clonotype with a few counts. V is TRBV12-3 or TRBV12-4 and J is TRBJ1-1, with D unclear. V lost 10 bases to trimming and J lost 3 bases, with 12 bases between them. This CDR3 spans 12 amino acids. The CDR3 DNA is TGTGCCACCAAAGGAGGGTACACTGAAGCTTTCTTT. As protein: CATKGGYTEAFF.

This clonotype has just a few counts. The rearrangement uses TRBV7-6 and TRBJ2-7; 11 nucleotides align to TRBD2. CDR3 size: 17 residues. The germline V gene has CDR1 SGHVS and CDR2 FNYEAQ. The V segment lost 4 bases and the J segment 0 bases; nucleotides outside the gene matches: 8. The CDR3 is CASSSTGTSGHSYEQYF. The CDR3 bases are TGTGCCAGCAGCTCTACCGGGACTAGCGGACACTCCTACGAGCAGTACTTC.

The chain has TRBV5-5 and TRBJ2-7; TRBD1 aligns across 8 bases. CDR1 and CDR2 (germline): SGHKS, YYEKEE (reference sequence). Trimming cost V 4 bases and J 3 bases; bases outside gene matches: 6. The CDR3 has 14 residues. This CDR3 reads CASSSHRGIYEQYF. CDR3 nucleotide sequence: TGTGCCAGCAGCAGTCACAGGGGGATCTACGAGCAGTACTTC.

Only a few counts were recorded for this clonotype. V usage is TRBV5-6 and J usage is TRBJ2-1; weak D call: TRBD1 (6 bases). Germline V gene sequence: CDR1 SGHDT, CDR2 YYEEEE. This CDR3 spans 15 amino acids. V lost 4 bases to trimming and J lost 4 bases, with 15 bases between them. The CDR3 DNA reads TGTGCCAGCAGCACCCGAGGGGGTAGTTACAATGAGCAGTTCTTC. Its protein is CASSTRGGSYNEQFF.

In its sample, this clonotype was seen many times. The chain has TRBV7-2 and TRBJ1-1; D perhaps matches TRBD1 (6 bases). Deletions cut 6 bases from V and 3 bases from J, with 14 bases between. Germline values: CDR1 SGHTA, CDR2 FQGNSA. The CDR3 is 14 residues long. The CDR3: CASSDTGIYTEAFF. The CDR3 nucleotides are TGTGCCAGCAGTGATACAGGGATTTACACTGAAGCTTTCTTT. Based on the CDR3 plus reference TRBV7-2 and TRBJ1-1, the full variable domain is GAGVSQSPSNKVTEKGKDVELRCDPISGHTALYWYRQSLGQGLEFLIYFQGNSAPDKSGLPSDRFSAERTGGSVSTLTIQRTQQEDSAVYLCASSDTGIYTEAFFGQGTRLTVV.

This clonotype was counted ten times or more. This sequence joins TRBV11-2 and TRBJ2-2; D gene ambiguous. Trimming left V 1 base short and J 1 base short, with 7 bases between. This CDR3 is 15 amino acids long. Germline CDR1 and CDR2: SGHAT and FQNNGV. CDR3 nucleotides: TGTGCCAGCAGCTTAGGGGCGGTGAACACCGGGGAGCTGTTTTTT. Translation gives CASSLGAVNTGELFF. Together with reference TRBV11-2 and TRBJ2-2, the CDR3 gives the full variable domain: EAGVAQSPRYKIIEKRQSVAFWCNPISGHATLYWYQQILGQGPKLLIQFQNNGVVDDSQLPKDRFSAERLKGVDSTLKIQPAKLEDSAVYLCASSLGAVNTGELFFGEGSRLTVL.

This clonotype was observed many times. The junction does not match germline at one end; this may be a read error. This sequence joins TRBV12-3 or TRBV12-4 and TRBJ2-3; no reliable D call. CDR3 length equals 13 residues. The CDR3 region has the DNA TGTGCCAGCAGCTTAGGGAGCACAGATACGCAGTATTTT. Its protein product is CASSLGSTDTQYF.

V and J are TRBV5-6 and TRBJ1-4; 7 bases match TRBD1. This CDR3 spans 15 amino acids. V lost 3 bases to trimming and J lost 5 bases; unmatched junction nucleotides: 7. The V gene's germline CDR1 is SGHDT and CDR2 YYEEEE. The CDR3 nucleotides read TGTGCCAGCAGCTCAACAGGGGAGTACAATGAAAAACTGTTTTTT. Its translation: CASSSTGEYNEKLFF.

CDR3 residues: CASSVRFLGAGATDTQYF. In DNA, the CDR3 is TGTGCCAGCAGCGTACGGTTCTTGGGAGCGGGGGCCACAGATACGCAGTATTTT. This sequence joins TRBV9 and TRBJ2-3, with 8 bases aligning to TRBD2. Germline CDR1 SGDLS, CDR2 YYNGEE. The CDR3 totals 18 residues. V was pared by 1 base and J by 2 bases, with 12 bases of the junction left unmatched.

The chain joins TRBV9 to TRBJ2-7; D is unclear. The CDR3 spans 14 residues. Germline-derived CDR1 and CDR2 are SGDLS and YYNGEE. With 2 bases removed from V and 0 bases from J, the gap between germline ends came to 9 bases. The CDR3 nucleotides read TGTGCCAGCAGCGTTACTCTGAGCTCCTACGAGCAGTACTTC. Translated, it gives CASSVTLSSYEQYF.

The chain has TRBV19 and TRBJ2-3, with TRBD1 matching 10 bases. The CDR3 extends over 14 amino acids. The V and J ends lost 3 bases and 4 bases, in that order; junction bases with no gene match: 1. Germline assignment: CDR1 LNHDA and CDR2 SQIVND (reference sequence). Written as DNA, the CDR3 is TGTGCCAGTAGTATGGGACAGGGGCCAGATACGCAGTATTTT. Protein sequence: CASSMGQGPDTQYF. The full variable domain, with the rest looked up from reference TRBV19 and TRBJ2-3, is DGGITQSPKYLFRKEGQNVTLSCEQNLNHDAMYWYRQDPGQGLRLIYYSQIVNDFQKGDIAEGYSVSREKKESFPLTVTSAQKNPTAFYLCASSMGQGPDTQYFGPGTRLTVL.

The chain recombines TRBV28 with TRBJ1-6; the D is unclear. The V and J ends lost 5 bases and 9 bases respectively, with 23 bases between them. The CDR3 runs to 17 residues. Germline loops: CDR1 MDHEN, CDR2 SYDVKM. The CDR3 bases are TGTGCCAGCAGTCTCACAATACCAGACCAAAGTCGTTCACCCCTCCACTTT. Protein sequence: CASSLTIPDQSRSPLHF.

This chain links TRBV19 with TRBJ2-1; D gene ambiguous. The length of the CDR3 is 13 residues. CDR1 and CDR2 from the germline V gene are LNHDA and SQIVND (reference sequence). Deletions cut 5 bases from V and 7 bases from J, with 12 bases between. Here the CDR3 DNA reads TGTGCCAGTAGTCCTAACGGACCAAATGAGCAGTTCTTC. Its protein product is CASSPNGPNEQFF.

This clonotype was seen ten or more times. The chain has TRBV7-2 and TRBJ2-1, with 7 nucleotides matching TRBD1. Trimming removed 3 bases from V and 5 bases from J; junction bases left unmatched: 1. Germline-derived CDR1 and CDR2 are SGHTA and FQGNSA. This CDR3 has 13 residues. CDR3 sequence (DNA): TGTGCCAGCAGCTTGGGACAGAACAATGAGCAGTTCTTC. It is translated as CASSLGQNNEQFF. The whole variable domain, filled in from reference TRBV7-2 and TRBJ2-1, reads GAGVSQSPSNKVTEKGKDVELRCDPISGHTALYWYRQSLGQGLEFLIYFQGNSAPDKSGLPSDRFSAERTGGSVSTLTIQRTQQEDSAVYLCASSLGQNNEQFFGPGTRLTVL.

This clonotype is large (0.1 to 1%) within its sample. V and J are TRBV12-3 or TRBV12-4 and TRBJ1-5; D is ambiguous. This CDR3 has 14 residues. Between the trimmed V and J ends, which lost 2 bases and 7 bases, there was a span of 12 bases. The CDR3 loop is CASSLTADRQPQHF. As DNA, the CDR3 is TGTGCCAGCAGTTTAACCGCTGATCGACAGCCCCAGCATTTT.

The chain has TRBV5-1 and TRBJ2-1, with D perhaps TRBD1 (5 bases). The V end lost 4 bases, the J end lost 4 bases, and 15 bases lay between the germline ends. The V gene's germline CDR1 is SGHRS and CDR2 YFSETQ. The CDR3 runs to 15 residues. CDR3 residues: CASSLTVGRYNEQFF. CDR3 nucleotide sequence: TGCGCCAGCAGCCTGACAGTTGGGCGATACAATGAGCAGTTCTTC.

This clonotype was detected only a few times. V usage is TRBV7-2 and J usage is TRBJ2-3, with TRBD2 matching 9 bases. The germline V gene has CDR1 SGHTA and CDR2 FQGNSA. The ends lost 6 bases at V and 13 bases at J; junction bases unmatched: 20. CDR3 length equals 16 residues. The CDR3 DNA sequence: TGTGCCAGCAGACCTCGTAGCTTTAGCGGGGGTATTGGGGAGTATTTT. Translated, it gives CASRPRSFSGGIGEYF.

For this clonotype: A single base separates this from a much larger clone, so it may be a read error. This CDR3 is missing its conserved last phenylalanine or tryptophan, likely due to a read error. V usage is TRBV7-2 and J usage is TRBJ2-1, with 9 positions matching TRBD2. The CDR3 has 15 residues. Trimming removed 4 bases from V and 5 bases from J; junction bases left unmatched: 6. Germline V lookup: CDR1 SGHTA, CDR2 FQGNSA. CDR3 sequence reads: CASSSGTSRNNEQFL. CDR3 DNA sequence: TGTGCCAGCAGCTCTGGGACTAGCCGAAACAATGAGCAGTTCCTC.

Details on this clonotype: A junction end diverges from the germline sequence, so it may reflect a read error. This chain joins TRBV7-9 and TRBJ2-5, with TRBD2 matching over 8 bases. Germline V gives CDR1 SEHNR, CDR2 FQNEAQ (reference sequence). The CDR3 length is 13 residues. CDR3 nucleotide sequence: TGTGCCAGCAGCATAGCGGGAAGAGAGACCCAGTACTTC. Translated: CASSIAGRETQYF.

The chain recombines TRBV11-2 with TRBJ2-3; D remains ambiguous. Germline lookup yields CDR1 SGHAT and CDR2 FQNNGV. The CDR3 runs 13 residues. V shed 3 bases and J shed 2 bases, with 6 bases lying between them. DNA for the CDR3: TGTGCCAGCAGCTTTACCCTCACAGATACGCAGTATTTT. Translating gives CASSFTLTDTQYF.